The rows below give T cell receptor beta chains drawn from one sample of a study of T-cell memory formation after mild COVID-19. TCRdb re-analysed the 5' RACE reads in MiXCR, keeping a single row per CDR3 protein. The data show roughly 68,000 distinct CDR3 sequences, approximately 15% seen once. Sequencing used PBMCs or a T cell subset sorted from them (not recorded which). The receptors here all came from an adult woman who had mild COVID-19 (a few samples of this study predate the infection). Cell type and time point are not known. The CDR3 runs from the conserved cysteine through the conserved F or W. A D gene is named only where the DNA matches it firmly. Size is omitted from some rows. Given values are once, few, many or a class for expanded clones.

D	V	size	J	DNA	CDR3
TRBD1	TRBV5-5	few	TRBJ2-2	TGTGCCAGCAGCTTCGGGACAGGGGAGAACACCGGGGAGCTGTTTTTT	CASSFGTGENTGELFF
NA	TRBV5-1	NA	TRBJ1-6	TGCGCCAGCAGTCATGGCAGGGCGAGAGATTCACCCCTCCACTTT	CASSHGRARDSPLHF
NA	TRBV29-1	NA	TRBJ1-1	TGCAGCGTTGAAGGTATGGGATGGGACACTGAAGCTTTCTTT	CSVEGMGWDTEAFF
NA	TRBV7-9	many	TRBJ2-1	TGTGCCAGCAGCGACGGGACCTATGAGCAGTTCTTC	CASSDGTYEQFF
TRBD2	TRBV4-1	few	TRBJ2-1	TGCGCCAGCAGCCAAGTGGGACTAGCGGGGGGAGACGAGCAGTTCTTC	CASSQVGLAGGDEQFF
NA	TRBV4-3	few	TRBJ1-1	TGCGCCAGCAGCCAAGATTTAAAGGGTGGCAACACTGAAGCTTTCTTT	CASSQDLKGGNTEAFF
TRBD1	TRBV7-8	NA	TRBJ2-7	TGTGCCAGCAGCTTAGGGACAGGGAACTACGAGCAGTACTTC	CASSLGTGNYEQYF
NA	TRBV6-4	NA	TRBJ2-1	TGTGCCAGCAGTGACGGTCCTCAACTGGGAAATGAGCAGTTCTTC	CASSDGPQLGNEQFF
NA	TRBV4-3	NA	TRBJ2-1	TGCGCCAGCAGCCAAGATGCAGCGGCACCGAACAATGAGCAGTTCTTC	CASSQDAAAPNNEQFF
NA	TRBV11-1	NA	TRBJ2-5	TGTGCCAGCAGACAGAGTCCGGGGCCTACGGAGACCCAGTACTTC	CASRQSPGPTETQYF
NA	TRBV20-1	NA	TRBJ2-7	TGCAGTGCTGACCGGACTGTCAGCTACGAGCAGTACTTC	CSADRTVSYEQYF
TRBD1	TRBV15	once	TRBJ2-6	TGTGCCACCAGCGGCCGGACAGGGGGCGGTGGGGCCAACGTCCTGACTTTC	CATSGRTGGGGANVLTF
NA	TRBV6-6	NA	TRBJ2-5	TGTGCCAGCAGTGACCGGGACTTTAAAGAGACCCAGTACTTC	CASSDRDFKETQYF
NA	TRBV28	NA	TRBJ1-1	TGTGCCAGCAGAACAGGGAGTACCACTGAAGCTTTCTTT	CASRTGSTTEAFF